The 30 T cell receptor beta chains in this list originate from one sample, sequenced in a study of T cells in pancreatic ductal adenocarcinoma. Profiling relied on immunoSEQ multiplex PCR, and the TCRdb table lists in-frame clones only, not all of them. The data contain over 85,000 clones, about 95% of them singletons. No neoadjuvant therapy was given to the selected pancreatic ductal adenocarcinoma patients before their surgery. Material: PBMCs. The origin of the receptors is a human donor with pancreatic ductal adenocarcinoma.

The gene calls are TRBV2 and TRBJ2-3; unclear D gene. Germline loops: CDR1 SNHLY, CDR2 FYNNEI. CDR3 size: 12 residues. The V gene lost 5 bases and the J gene lost 5 bases, with 8 bases spanning the gap. CDR3 sequence reads: CASSFLGDTQYF. CDR3 nucleotides: TGTGCCAGCAGTTTCCTAGGAGATACGCAGTATTTT.

This clone occurred once. The rearrangement links TRBV30 to TRBJ1-2, with TRBD1 as a possible D gene (5 bases). Germline CDR1 GTSNPN, CDR2 SVGIG (reference sequence). The CDR3 consists of 15 residues. Trimming removed 6 bases at V and 7 bases at J, with 24 bases between. This chain's CDR3 is CACSPRQYAFRGYTF. The CDR3 region has the DNA TGTGCCTGCTCCCCCCGACAGTATGCATTTCGTGGCTACACCTTC.

The CDR3, as DNA: TGTGCCATCAGTCAGCAGGGTTCAGCAGATACGCAGTATTTT. It is translated as CAISQQGSADTQYF. The genes are TRBV10-3 and TRBJ2-3; possibly TRBD1 for D (5 bases). Germline V gives CDR1 ENHRY, CDR2 SYGVKD. V lost 5 bases, J lost 4 bases, and 13 bases lay in between. The CDR3 contains 14 residues.

This clone was seen only once. The V call is TRBV6-1, the J call TRBJ1-3; TRBD1 is a possible D gene (5 bases). Trimming shortened V by 0 bases and J by 3 bases, and 12 bases separated the two germline ends. CDR3 length: 16 amino acids. Germline CDR1 reads MNHNS; CDR2 reads SASEGT. The chain's CDR3 is CASSEAGVGSGNTIYF. CDR3 bases: TGTGCCAGCAGTGAAGCAGGGGTCGGCAGTGGAAACACCATATATTTT.

The CDR3 DNA sequence: TGTGCCAGCAGTTTAGAGGGGGCGGGTGAGCAGTACTTC. Translating gives CASSLEGAGEQYF. The V call is TRBV28, the J call TRBJ2-7, with 7 bases fitting TRBD1. This CDR3 region has 13 residues. The germline CDR1 and CDR2 sequences are MDHEN and SYDVKM. Trimming removed 2 bases from V and 7 bases from J; junction bases left unmatched: 5.

The chain combines TRBV14 with TRBJ2-5, with D perhaps matching TRBD1 (5 bases). This CDR3 spans 16 amino acids. V was clipped by 1 base and J by 1 base, with 13 bases between them. CDR1 SGHDN and CDR2 FVKESK come from the germline V gene. For the CDR3, the DNA is TGTGCCAGCAGCCAAGGGATCGGACAAATCCAAGAGACCCAGTACTTC. Its translation: CASSQGIGQIQETQYF.

V gene TRBV5-1 combines with J gene TRBJ2-7; D might be TRBD2 (6 bases). V was pared by 7 bases and J by 3 bases, with 8 bases between. CDR1 is SGHRS, CDR2 YFSETQ, per germline. This CDR3 region has 11 residues. The CDR3 is CASGRDYEQYF. The DNA for the CDR3 is TGCGCCAGCGGGCGGGACTACGAGCAGTACTTC.

The chain combines TRBV4-1 with TRBJ1-5, with D perhaps matching TRBD1 (6 bases). The CDR3 consists of 14 residues. Germline CDR1 and CDR2: MGHRA and YSYEKL. Trimming took off 1 base at V and 6 bases at J, with 10 bases between the two ends. The CDR3 DNA sequence: TGCGCCAGCAGCCAAGTACAGGGTGGTCAGCCCCAGCATTTT. This encodes CASSQVQGGQPQHF.

V gene TRBV27 combines with J gene TRBJ2-7; a possible D gene is TRBD1 (6 bases). This CDR3 is built from 14 residues. Per germline, CDR1 MNHEY and CDR2 SMNVEV (reference sequence). Between the trimmed V and J ends, which lost 6 bases and 1 base, there was a span of 13 bases. CDR3 sequence (DNA): TGTGCCAGCAGCTCGTCGGGACATTCCTACGAGCAGTACTTC. Its protein is CASSSSGHSYEQYF.

J is TRBJ2-7 and V is TRBV7-8, with a possible D match to TRBD1 (6 bases). In germline, CDR1 is SGHVS, CDR2 FQNEAQ. The CDR3 has 16 residues. V lost 1 base and J lost 5, with 18 bases in between. The CDR3, as DNA: TGTGCCAGCAGCTTAGGAGACAGGATCGGCTCGGACGAGCAGTACTTC. Protein product: CASSLGDRIGSDEQYF.

The chain recombines TRBV12-1 with TRBJ2-1; the table's D call of TRBD2 was not tested on the DNA. TRBV12-1 corresponds to a pseudogene. This CDR3 contains 16 residues. This CDR3 reads CASSFVQREYGNEQFF. CDR3 bases: TGTGCCAGCAGCTTTGTCCAGCGGGAGTATGGCAATGAGCAGTTCTTC.

The chain is built from TRBV5-6 and TRBJ2-3; possible D gene TRBD2, 5 bases. Germline-derived CDR1 and CDR2 are SGHDT and YYEEEE. CDR3 size: 15 residues. V was trimmed by 4 bases and J by 4 bases, leaving 16 bases between them. In DNA, the CDR3 is TGTGCCAGCAGCCTTGTCTACCAGGAGGCAGATACGCAGTATTTT. It encodes CASSLVYQEADTQYF.

This clone occurred once. The chain links TRBV28 to TRBJ2-2, with 10 bases fitting TRBD2. Per germline, CDR1 MDHEN and CDR2 SYDVKM. CDR3 length: 16 residues. J was trimmed by 2 bases and V by 5 bases; bases with no gene match: 5. The CDR3 sequence: CASSGGLAVNTGELFF. CDR3 DNA: TGTGCCAGCAGTGGCGGACTAGCGGTAAACACCGGGGAGCTGTTTTTT.

CDR3 sequence reads: CASSPSGQGDNQPQHF. For the CDR3, the DNA is TGTGCCAGCAGTCCCTCGGGACAGGGGGACAATCAGCCCCAGCATTTT. V and J are TRBV6-6 and TRBJ1-5; 11 positions agree with TRBD1. From germline, CDR1 is MNHNY and CDR2 SVGAGI (reference sequence). The CDR3 length is 16 residues. Trimming at V came to 5 bases and at J to 3 bases, leaving 6 bases not matched to a gene.

The gene calls are TRBV7-2 and TRBJ1-5; D possibly corresponds to TRBD1 (6 bases). Trimming removed 5 bases from V and 1 base from J, with 12 bases in between. In germline, CDR1 is SGHTA, CDR2 FQGNSA. The length of the CDR3 is 15 residues. The CDR3 DNA follows: TGTGCCAGCAGCCGACGGACAGTAAGCAATCAGCCCCAGCATTTT. Protein: CASSRRTVSNQPQHF.

This chain uses TRBV5-1 with TRBJ2-3; D is unresolved. The CDR3 runs 16 residues. Trimming cost V 0 bases and J 4 bases, with 15 bases left between them. Germline V gene sequence: CDR1 SGHRS, CDR2 YFSETQ. CDR3 sequence reads: CASSLANVRSADTQYF. CDR3 nucleotides: TGCGCCAGCAGCTTGGCCAATGTTAGGAGCGCAGATACGCAGTATTTT.

The chain links TRBV15 to TRBJ2-3, with 8 nucleotides matching TRBD1. This CDR3 has 14 residues. The germline CDR1 and CDR2 sequences are LNHNV and YYDKDF (reference sequence). V shed 5 bases, J shed 5 bases, and the junction held 6 bases outside the gene matches. CDR3 sequence: CATSLGQGGDTQYF. DNA of the CDR3: TGTGCCACCAGCCTTGGACAGGGTGGAGATACGCAGTATTTT.

The V call is TRBV4-1, the J call TRBJ1-5, with TRBD1 matching 8 bases. The CDR3 runs 15 residues. Germline trimming cut 4 bases from V and 3 bases from J; bases unmatched to any gene: 5. Germline V gene data show CDR1 as MGHRA and CDR2 as YSYEKL. The DNA of the CDR3 is TGCGCCAGCAGCCTTGGACAGGGTGACAATCAGCCCCAGCATTTT. Amino acids: CASSLGQGDNQPQHF.

The chain joins TRBV27 to TRBJ2-1, with 7 bases lining up with TRBD2. Per the germline V gene, CDR1 is MNHEY and CDR2 is SMNVEV (reference sequence). The CDR3 contains 18 residues. The J segment lost 7 bases and the V segment lost 3 bases, leaving 18 bases of the junction unmatched. CDR3 sequence: CASSFEPQTSTSGNEQFF. The CDR3 region has the DNA TGTGCCAGCAGTTTTGAGCCCCAGACTAGCACCAGTGGGAATGAGCAGTTCTTC.

The chain combines TRBV7-3 with TRBJ2-2; 8 bases map to TRBD1. The germline V gene has CDR1 SGHTA and CDR2 FQGTGA. The V segment lost 5 bases and the J segment 6 bases; nucleotides outside the gene matches: 5. The CDR3 runs 14 residues. DNA of the CDR3: TGTGCCAGCAGCGTTACACAGGGGGCCGGGGAGCTGTTTTTT. Protein sequence: CASSVTQGAGELFF.

The J gene is TRBJ2-5, the V gene TRBV7-6, with TRBD1 matching over 10 bases. The CDR3 covers 15 residues. The junction had 7 bases not matched to a gene; V was cut back by 5 bases and J by 4 bases. Germline V gene sequence: CDR1 SGHVS, CDR2 FNYEAQ. For the CDR3, the DNA is TGTGCCAGCAGCCCTCGACAGGGGGCGGGAGAGACCCAGTACTTC. Residues: CASSPRQGAGETQYF. Based on the CDR3 plus reference TRBV7-6 and TRBJ2-5, the full variable domain is GAGVSQSPRYKVTKRGQDVALRCDPISGHVSLYWYRQALGQGPEFLTYFNYEAQQDKSGLPNDRFSAERPEGSISTLTIQRTEQRDSAMYRCASSPRQGAGETQYFGPGTRLLVL.

This chain links TRBV5-4 with TRBJ2-3, with TRBD1 matching 8 bases. J was trimmed by 4 bases and V by 4 bases; bases with no gene match: 14. The CDR3 has 17 amino acids. Germline V gene data show CDR1 as SGHNT and CDR2 as YYREEE (reference sequence). The CDR3 reads CASSQDRDRGLPDTQYF. The CDR3 coding sequence is TGTGCCAGCAGCCAAGACCGAGACAGGGGCCTCCCAGATACGCAGTATTTT.

This chain connects TRBV4-1 to TRBJ2-3; D remains unclear. The CDR3 sequence is 14 residues long. Trimming took off 4 bases at V and 4 bases at J, with 12 bases between the two ends. CDR1 is MGHRA and CDR2 is YSYEKL in the germline V gene. CDR3 loop: CASSPRFQADTQYF. The CDR3 coding sequence is TGCGCCAGCAGCCCCCGTTTCCAGGCAGATACGCAGTATTTT.

V usage is TRBV6-5 and J usage is TRBJ2-3, with 10 bases that match TRBD1. The junction had 2 bases not matched to a gene; V was cut back by 0 bases and J by 2 bases. The length of the CDR3 is 16 residues. Per the germline V gene, CDR1 is MNHEY and CDR2 is SVGAGI. The CDR3 sequence: CASSYSGTGVTDTQYF. CDR3 DNA sequence: TGTGCCAGCAGTTACTCCGGGACAGGGGTCACAGATACGCAGTATTTT.

The chain links TRBV30 to TRBJ2-5; 9 nucleotides match TRBD2. J gave up 2 bases and V 4 bases, and 8 bases lay outside the gene matches. The CDR3 covers 15 residues. Germline V lookup: CDR1 GTSNPN, CDR2 SVGIG (reference sequence). This CDR3 reads CAWTGGRGRQETQYF. The DNA for the CDR3 is TGTGCCTGGACTGGCGGGAGGGGACGGCAAGAGACCCAGTACTTC.

The chain carries TRBV15 and TRBJ2-2, with 7 positions matching TRBD1. Per the germline V gene, CDR1 is LNHNV and CDR2 is YYDKDF (reference sequence). The CDR3 sequence is 15 residues long. The J segment lost 3 bases and the V segment lost 2 bases, leaving 3 bases of the junction unmatched. The CDR3 region is CATSRRTGDTGELFF. CDR3 nucleotide sequence: TGTGCCACCAGCAGACGCACAGGGGACACCGGGGAGCTGTTTTTT.

The V call is TRBV9, the J call TRBJ2-1, with TRBD2 matching over 7 bases. CDR1 is SGDLS, CDR2 YYNGEE, per germline. The CDR3 has 14 residues. With V trimmed by 0 bases and J by 5 bases, 2 bases remained unmatched. CDR3 residues: CASSVGGGNNEQFF. CDR3 nucleotide sequence: TGTGCCAGCAGCGTAGGGGGGGGTAACAATGAGCAGTTCTTC. The full variable domain, in which reference TRBV9 and TRBJ2-1 provide the parts outside the CDR3, is DSGVTQTPKHLITATGQRVTLRCSPRSGDLSVYWYQQSLDQGLQFLIQYYNGEERAKGNILERFSAQQFPDLHSELNLSSLELGDSALYFCASSVGGGNNEQFFGPGTRLTVL.

This chain connects TRBV6-1 to TRBJ2-1, with D possibly being TRBD2 (6 bases). From germline, CDR1 is MNHNS and CDR2 SASEGT. The CDR3 is 18 amino acids. V was clipped by 2 bases and J by 8 bases, with 25 bases between them. CDR3 sequence (DNA): TGTGCCAGCAGTGAAAGGACTAACCCCCAGCTCCGGACGTATGAGCAGTTCTTC. Translation gives CASSERTNPQLRTYEQFF.

V and J are TRBV2 and TRBJ2-2; 7 nucleotides align to TRBD2. V dropped 3 bases and J dropped 1; count of bases not matched to a gene: 5. Germline V gives CDR1 SNHLY, CDR2 FYNNEI. There are 16 residues in the CDR3. The CDR3 DNA sequence: TGTGCCAGCAGTGACGGGGGGAGCCTGAACACCGGGGAGCTGTTTTTT. Translated, it gives CASSDGGSLNTGELFF.

The CDR3 region is CASSDLSPSGIDYEQYF. CDR3 bases: TGTGCCAGCAGCGATTTGTCCCCTAGCGGGATCGACTACGAGCAGTACTTC. The gene calls are TRBV28 and TRBJ2-7, with 9 bases aligning to TRBD2. Germline loops: CDR1 MDHEN, CDR2 SYDVKM. Unmatched junction bases numbered 15, after V lost 6 bases and J lost 3 bases. The CDR3 covers 17 residues.